A selection of T cell receptor beta chains follows, all from one sample in a study of cytomegalovirus exposure and HLA in healthy donors. Measured with immunoSEQ multiplex PCR; TCRdb has only the in-frame clones, and not every one. The profile shows 200,000 to 250,000 clones, over 70% of them singletons. Sequencing was carried out using PBMCs. Receptor source: a woman aged 55-69 years in good health and CMV-seropositive. Both conserved end residues are part of each CDR3. Each record gives: CDR3 length, V gene, J gene, clone size, CDR3 protein. Clone size is given for some rows only: seen once, a few or many times, or a class if the clone is expanded.

14	TRBV5-1	TRBJ1-1	NA	CASKDRGVNTEAFF
15	TRBV4-1	TRBJ2-1	NA	CASSQVGAGRAEQFF
16	TRBV5-4	TRBJ2-3	NA	CASSTSTFYSTDTQYF
14	TRBV4-3	TRBJ1-1	NA	CASSPDSGNTEAFF
13	TRBV7-2	TRBJ1-6	NA	CASTADGESFLHF
16	TRBV19	TRBJ2-4	NA	CASSTGTDIAKNIQYF
17	TRBV4-1	TRBJ2-1	NA	CASSPPAGGSSYNEQFF
16	TRBV28	TRBJ1-1	NA	CASSFLRGRGNTEAFF
16	TRBV5-5	TRBJ2-2	NA	CASSHTGDGDTGELFF
12	TRBV9	TRBJ1-1	once	CASSTSYTEAFF
14	TRBV19	TRBJ1-1	NA	CASRGQGEWTEAFF
16	TRBV28	TRBJ1-2	NA	CASSFLGGGFNYGYTF
13	TRBV9	NA	NA	CASSVGGSYEQYF
13	TRBV6-5	TRBJ1-6	NA	CASRQGAGSPLHF
13	TRBV5-1	TRBJ1-1	once	CASSATGATEAFF
12	TRBV28	TRBJ2-3	once	CASRENTDTQYF
20	TRBV28	TRBJ2-3	once	CASSLLSWTSGRRSTDTQYF
16	TRBV5-1	TRBJ2-5	once	CASSTGTSGNQETQYF
11	TRBV6-5	TRBJ1-1	few	CASSLGTRAFF
15	TRBV19	TRBJ2-2	NA	CASSSIAGGGGELFF
15	TRBV28	TRBJ2-1	NA	CASSLHSGGWDEQFF
15	TRBV6-5	TRBJ1-2	NA	CASSFPGQGFYGYTF
14	TRBV7-2	TRBJ1-5	once	CASSLTGVNQPQHF
14	TRBV5-4	TRBJ2-5	NA	CASSQGQGQETQYF
13	TRBV25-1	TRBJ1-1	NA	CASSEGRRTEAFF
14	TRBV30	TRBJ1-2	once	CAWSAHRGNYGYTF
14	TRBV30	TRBJ2-1	NA	CAWTHWGGRNEQFF
14	TRBV4-1	TRBJ1-6	few	CASSQLRLYSPLHF
15	TRBV25-1	TRBJ2-1	NA	CASTSGSFSYNEQFF
15	TRBV6-1	TRBJ1-3	once	CASVSTVDSGNTIYF
15	TRBV9	TRBJ2-2	NA	CASSLRRSNTGELFF
11	TRBV20-1	TRBJ1-1	NA	CSTQMNTEAFF
14	TRBV27	TRBJ2-2	NA	CASSYDRRLEELFF
14	TRBV28	TRBJ1-5	NA	CATRVEYGNQPQHF
11	TRBV28	TRBJ2-7	NA	CASSLTTEQYF
15	TRBV5-1	NA	few	CASSFRLAGVSEQYF
14	TRBV5-1	TRBJ2-1	NA	CASRPGQGSHEQFF
14	TRBV4-1	TRBJ2-7	NA	CASSPGPSRREQYF
12	TRBV30	TRBJ1-2	NA	CAWSVQQTSYTF
15	TRBV30	TRBJ1-5	NA	CAWSTQGMGNQPQHF
16	TRBV7-9	TRBJ1-2	few	CASSLTGGSGGYGYTF
17	TRBV5-4	TRBJ2-1	NA	CASSPPSTGQGAYEQFF
13	TRBV6-1	TRBJ2-5	NA	CASGQGVQETQYF
17	TRBV7-9	TRBJ2-3	NA	CASPPGNSGGLGDTQYF